This T cell receptor (beta chain) was profiled in a study of blood T cell repertoires in COVID-19. Libraries were prepared by immunoSEQ multiplex PCR; TCRdb keeps only in-frame clonotypes and omits some of them. In the table there are 250,000 to 300,000 clones, around 86% of which are singletons. Germline CDR1 is ENHRY and CDR2 is SYGVKD. The CDR3 is 17 amino acids. V was shortened by 4 bases and J by 2 bases, with 17 bases between the two germline ends. Sequenced: PBMCs or T cells enriched from blood (not recorded which). The chain is built from TRBV10-3 and TRBJ1-4; no definite D call. The source is a man aged 18 to 30 who had recovered from COVID-19. The CDR3 DNA reads TGTGCCATCAGTGTGGTGGCGGGCGGGATCACTAATGAAAAACTGTTTTTT. Translating gives CAISVVAGGITNEKLFF.